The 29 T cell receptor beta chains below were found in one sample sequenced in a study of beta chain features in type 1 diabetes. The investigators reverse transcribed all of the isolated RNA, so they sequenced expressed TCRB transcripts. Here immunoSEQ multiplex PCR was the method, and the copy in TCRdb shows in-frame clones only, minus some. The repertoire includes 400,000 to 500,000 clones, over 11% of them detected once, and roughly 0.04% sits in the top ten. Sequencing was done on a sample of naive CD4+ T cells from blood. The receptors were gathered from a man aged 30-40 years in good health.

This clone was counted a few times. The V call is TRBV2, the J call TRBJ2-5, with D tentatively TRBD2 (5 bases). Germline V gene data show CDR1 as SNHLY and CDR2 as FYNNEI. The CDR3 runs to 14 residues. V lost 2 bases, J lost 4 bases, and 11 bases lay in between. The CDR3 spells CASSERGSLETQYF. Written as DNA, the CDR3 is TGTGCCAGCAGTGAAAGAGGGTCTCTAGAGACCCAGTACTTC.

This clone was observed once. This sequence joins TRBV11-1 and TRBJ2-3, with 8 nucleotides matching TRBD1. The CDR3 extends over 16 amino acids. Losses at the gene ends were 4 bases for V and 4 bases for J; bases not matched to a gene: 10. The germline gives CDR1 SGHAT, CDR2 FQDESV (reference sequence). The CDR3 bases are TGTGCCAGCAGCTCCAGGGGGCCTTTTAATCCAGATACGCAGTATTTT. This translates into CASSSRGPFNPDTQYF.

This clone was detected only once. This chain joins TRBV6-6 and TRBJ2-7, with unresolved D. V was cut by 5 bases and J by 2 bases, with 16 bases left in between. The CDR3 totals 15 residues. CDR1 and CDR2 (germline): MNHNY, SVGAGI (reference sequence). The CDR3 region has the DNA TGTGCCAGCAGTCTGGGTGGCCACACCCCCTACGAGCAGTACGTC. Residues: CASSLGGHTPYEQYV.

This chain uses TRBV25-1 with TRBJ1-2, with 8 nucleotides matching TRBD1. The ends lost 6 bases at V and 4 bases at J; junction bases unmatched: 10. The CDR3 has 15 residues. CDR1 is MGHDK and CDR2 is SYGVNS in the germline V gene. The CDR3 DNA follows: TGTGCCAGCAGACCCCAGGGGGCGCTGGGCTATGGCTACACCTTC. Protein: CASRPQGALGYGYTF.

Written as DNA, the CDR3 is TGTGCCAGCAGCCACAAAAGGGACAACTACGAGCAGTACTTC. Its protein is CASSHKRDNYEQYF. This rearrangement joins TRBV5-4 to TRBJ2-7; maybe TRBD1 (6 bases). The CDR3 is made up of 14 amino acids. Between the trimmed V and J ends, which lost 4 bases and 3 bases, there was a span of 14 bases. The V gene's germline CDR1 is SGHNT and CDR2 YYREEE (reference sequence).

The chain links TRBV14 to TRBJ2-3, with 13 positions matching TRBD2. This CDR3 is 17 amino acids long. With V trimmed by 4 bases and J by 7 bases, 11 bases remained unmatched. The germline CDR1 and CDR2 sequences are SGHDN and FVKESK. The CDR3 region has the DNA TGTGCCAGCAGCCGCACCGAACTAGCGGGGGGGCCGAATACGCAGTATTTT. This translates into CASSRTELAGGPNTQYF.

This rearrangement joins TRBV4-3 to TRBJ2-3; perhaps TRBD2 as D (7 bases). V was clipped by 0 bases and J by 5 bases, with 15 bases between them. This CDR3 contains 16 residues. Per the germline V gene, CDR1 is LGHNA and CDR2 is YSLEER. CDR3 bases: TGCGCCAGCAGCCAAGAAGGGGGGGGCCGTGGAGATACGCAGTATTTT. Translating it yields CASSQEGGGRGDTQYF.

CDR3 loop: CASSGQVFHGYTF. The CDR3 bases are TGTGCCAGCAGTGGACAGGTTTTCCATGGCTACACCTTC. The V and J genes are TRBV9 and TRBJ1-2; TRBD1 matches at 7 bases. Germline CDR1 and CDR2: SGDLS and YYNGEE. V lost 5 bases to trimming and J lost 6 bases; unmatched junction nucleotides: 7. The CDR3 spans 13 residues.

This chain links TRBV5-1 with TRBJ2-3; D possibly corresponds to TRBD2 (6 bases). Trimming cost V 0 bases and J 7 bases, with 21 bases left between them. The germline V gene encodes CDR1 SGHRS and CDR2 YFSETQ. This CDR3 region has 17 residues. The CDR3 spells CASSLATLTIAVNTQYF. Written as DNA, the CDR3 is TGCGCCAGCAGCTTGGCGACCCTTACAATAGCGGTAAATACGCAGTATTTT.

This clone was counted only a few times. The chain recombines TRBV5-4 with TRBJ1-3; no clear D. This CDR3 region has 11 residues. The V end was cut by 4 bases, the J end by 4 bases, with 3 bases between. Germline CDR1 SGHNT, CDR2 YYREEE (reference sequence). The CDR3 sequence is CASSVGNTIYF. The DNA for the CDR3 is TGTGCCAGCAGCGTGGGAAACACCATATATTTT.

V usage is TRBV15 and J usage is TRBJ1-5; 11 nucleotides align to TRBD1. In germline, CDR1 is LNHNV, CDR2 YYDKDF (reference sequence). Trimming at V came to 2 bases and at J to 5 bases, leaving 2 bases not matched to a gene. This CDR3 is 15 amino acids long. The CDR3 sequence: CATSRRTGGDQPQHF. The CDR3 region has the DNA TGTGCCACCAGCAGAAGGACAGGGGGCGATCAGCCCCAGCATTTT.

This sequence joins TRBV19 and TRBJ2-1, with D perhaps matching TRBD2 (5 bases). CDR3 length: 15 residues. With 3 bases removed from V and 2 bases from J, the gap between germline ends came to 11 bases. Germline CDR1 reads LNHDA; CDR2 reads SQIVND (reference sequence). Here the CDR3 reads CASSIRLAAYNEQFF. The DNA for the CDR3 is TGTGCCAGTAGTATTAGGCTAGCAGCCTACAATGAGCAGTTCTTC.

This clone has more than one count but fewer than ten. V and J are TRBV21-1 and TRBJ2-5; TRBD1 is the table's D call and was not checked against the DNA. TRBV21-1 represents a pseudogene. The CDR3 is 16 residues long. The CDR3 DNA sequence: TGTGCCAGCAGCTCAAGTCCCCGACAGGGGCGAGAGACCCAGTACTTC. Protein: CASSSSPRQGRETQYF.

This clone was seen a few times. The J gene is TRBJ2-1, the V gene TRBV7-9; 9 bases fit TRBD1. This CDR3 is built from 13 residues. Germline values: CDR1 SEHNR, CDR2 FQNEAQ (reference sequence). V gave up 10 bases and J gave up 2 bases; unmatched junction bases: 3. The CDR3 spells CATDRGAYNEQFF. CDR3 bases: TGTGCCACCGACAGGGGGGCCTACAATGAGCAGTTCTTC.

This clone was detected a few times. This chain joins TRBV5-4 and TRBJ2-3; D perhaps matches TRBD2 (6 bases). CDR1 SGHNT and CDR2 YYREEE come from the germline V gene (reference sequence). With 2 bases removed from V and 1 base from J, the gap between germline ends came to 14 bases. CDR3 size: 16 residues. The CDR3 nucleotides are TGTGCCAGCAGCTTTCGCAGTAGCGGACGCACAGATACGCAGTATTTT. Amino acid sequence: CASSFRSSGRTDTQYF.

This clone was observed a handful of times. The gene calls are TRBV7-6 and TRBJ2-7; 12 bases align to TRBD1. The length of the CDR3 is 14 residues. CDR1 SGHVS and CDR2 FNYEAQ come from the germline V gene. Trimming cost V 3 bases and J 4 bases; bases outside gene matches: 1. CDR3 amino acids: CASSLGQGAYEQYF. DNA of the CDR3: TGTGCCAGCAGCTTGGGACAGGGGGCGTACGAGCAGTACTTC.

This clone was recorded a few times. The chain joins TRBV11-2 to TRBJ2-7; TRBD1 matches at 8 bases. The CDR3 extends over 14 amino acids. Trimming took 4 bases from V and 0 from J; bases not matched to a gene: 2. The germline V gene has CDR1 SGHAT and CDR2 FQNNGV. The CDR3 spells CASSSGQASYEQYF. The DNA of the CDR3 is TGTGCCAGCAGCTCGGGACAGGCCTCCTACGAGCAGTACTTC. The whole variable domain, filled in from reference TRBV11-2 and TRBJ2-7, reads EAGVAQSPRYKIIEKRQSVAFWCNPISGHATLYWYQQILGQGPKLLIQFQNNGVVDDSQLPKDRFSAERLKGVDSTLKIQPAKLEDSAVYLCASSSGQASYEQYFGPGTRLTVT.

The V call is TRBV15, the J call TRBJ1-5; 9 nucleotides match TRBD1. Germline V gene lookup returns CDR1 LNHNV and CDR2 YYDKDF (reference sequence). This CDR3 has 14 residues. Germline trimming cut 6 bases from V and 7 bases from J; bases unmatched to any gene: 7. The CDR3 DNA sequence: TGTGCCACCAGTCCGGGACAGGGAGGCCAGCCCCAGCATTTT. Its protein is CATSPGQGGQPQHF.

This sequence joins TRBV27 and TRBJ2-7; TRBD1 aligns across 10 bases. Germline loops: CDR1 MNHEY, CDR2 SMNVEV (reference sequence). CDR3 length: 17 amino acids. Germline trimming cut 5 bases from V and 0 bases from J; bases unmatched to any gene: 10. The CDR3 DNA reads TGTGCCAGCAGTCAACTCGGGACAGGGGTTTTCTCCTACGAGCAGTACTTC. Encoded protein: CASSQLGTGVFSYEQYF.

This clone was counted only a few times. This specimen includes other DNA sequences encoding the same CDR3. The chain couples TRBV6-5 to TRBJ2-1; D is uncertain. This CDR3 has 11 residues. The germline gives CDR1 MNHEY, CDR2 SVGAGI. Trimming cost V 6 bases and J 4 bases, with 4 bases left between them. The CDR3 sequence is CASSRYNEQFF. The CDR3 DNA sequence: TGTGCCAGCAGCAGATACAATGAGCAGTTCTTC.

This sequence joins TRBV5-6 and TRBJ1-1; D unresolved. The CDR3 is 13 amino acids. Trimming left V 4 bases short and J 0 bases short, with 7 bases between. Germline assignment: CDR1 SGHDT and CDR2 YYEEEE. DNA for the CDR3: TGTGCCAGCAGCCGCGACTTGAACACTGAAGCTTTCTTT. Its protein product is CASSRDLNTEAFF.

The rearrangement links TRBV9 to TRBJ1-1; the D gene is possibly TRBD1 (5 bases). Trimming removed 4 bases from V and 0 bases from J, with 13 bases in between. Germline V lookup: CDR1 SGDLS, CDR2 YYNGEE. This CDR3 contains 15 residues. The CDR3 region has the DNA TGTGCCAGCAGCCCCGGGCAGGGTCTGAACACTGAAGCTTTCTTT. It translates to CASSPGQGLNTEAFF.

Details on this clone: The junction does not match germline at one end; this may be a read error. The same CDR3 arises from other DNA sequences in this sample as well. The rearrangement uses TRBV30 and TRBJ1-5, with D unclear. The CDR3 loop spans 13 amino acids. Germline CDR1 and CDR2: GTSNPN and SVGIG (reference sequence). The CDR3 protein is CAWSDYSNQPQHF. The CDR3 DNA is TGTGCCTGGAGTGATTATAGCAATCAGCCCCAACATTTT.

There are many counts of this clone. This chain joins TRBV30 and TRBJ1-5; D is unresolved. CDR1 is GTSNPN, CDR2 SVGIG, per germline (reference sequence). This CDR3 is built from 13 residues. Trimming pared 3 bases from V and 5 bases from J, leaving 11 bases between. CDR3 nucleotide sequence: TGTGCCTGGAGGGGAAGGGCCGATCAGCCCCAGCATTTT. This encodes CAWRGRADQPQHF.

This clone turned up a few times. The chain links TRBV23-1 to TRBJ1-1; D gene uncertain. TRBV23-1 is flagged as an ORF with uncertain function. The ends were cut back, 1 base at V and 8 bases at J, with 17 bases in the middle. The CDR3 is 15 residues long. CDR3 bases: TGCGCCAGCAGTCAATTCTCGAGTCAGTTGATGGAAGCTTTCTTT. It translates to CASSQFSSQLMEAFF.

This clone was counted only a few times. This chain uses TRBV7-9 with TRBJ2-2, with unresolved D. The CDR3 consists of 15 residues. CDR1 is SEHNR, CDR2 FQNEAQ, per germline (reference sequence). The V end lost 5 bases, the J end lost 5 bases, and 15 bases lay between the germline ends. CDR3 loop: CASSPFGPRTGELFF. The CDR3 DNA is TGTGCCAGCAGCCCATTTGGGCCGAGAACCGGGGAGCTGTTTTTT.

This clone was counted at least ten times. The CDR3: CASSQSGQQETQYF. The CDR3, as DNA: TGCGCCAGCAGTCAATCAGGACAGCAAGAGACCCAGTACTTC. V gene TRBV23-1 combines with J gene TRBJ2-5; possibly TRBD1 for D (6 bases). TRBV23-1 is recorded as an ORF, its role being uncertain. Trimming removed 0 bases from V and 2 bases from J, with 7 bases in between. This CDR3 is 14 amino acids long.

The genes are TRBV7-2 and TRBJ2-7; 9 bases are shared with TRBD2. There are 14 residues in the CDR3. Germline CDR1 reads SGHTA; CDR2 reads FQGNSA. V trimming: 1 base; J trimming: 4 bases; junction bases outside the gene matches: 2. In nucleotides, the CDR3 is TGTGCCAGCAGCTTAGAGAGCGGGAGGTACGAGCAGTACGTC. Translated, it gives CASSLESGRYEQYV.

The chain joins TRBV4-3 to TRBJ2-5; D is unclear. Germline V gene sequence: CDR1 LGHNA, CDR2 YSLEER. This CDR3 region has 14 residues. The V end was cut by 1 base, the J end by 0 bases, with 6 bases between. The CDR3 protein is CASSQGTYQETQYF. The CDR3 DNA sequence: TGCGCCAGCAGCCAAGGCACCTACCAAGAGACCCAGTACTTC.